Shown below are 2 T cell receptor beta chains from a single sample sequenced in a study of naive and memory T cell subsets. Two oligonucleotides, mixed equimolar, formed the beta constant-region primer covering TRBC1 and TRBC2. Ligated cDNA was amplified by four rounds of PCR with nested alpha and beta constant-region primers and SP2. Each CDR3 protein is one row after TCRdb ran MiXCR on the UMI-ligation and nested PCR reads. The sample shows approximately 80,000 distinct CDR3 sequences, approximately 10% of them seen only once. Sequences were obtained from naive CD8+ T cells from blood. These receptors came from a human donor in good health.

The V and J genes are TRBV20-1 and TRBJ2-7, with a weak D call TRBD2 (5 bases). CDR3 length: 13 amino acids. Germline assignment: CDR1 DFQATT and CDR2 SNEGSKA (reference sequence). With 2 bases removed from V and 5 bases from J, the gap between germline ends came to 13 bases. The CDR3 region is CSARLGRGDEQYF. In DNA, the CDR3 is TGCAGTGCTAGACTGGGGAGAGGCGACGAGCAGTACTTC.

This clonotype was picked up many times. The CDR3 sequence: CASSLAVTANTGELFF. Here the CDR3 DNA reads TGTGCCAGCAGCTTAGCTGTGACAGCGAACACCGGGGAGCTGTTTTTT. The chain has TRBV7-9 and TRBJ2-2; TRBD1 might be the D (5 bases). Germline values: CDR1 SEHNR, CDR2 FQNEAQ (reference sequence). The V and J ends lost 0 bases and 0 bases respectively, with 8 bases between them. The CDR3 sequence is 16 residues long.